This is a list of T cell receptor beta chains from one sample in a study of cytomegalovirus exposure and HLA in healthy donors. TCRdb's copy holds only in-frame clones and misses some; the assay was immunoSEQ multiplex PCR. The repertoire holds roughly 120,000 clones, with more than 65% as singletons. Sequenced sample: PBMCs. Receptors originate from a woman in her 40s in good health and CMV-seropositive. The CDR3 runs from the conserved cysteine through the conserved F or W. D genes are given only for firm matches. Clone size appears in some rows only: once, few, many, or a class for an expanded clone.

>TRBV14|TRBJ2-7|TRBD2|once
CASSQGGDSLAGQYF
TGTGCCAGCAGCCAAGGAGGCGACAGCTTAGCGGGGCAGTACTTC
>TRBV16|TRBJ2-2|.|.
CASKSGVNTGELFF
TGTGCCAGCAAGTCGGGGGTTAACACCGGGGAGCTGTTTTTT
>TRBV7-3|TRBJ2-7|.|few
CASSPGHEYEQYF
TGTGCCAGCAGCCCCGGACACGAATACGAGCAGTACTTC
>TRBV2|TRBJ2-5|TRBD1|.
CASSGPGGRETQYF
TGTGCCAGCAGTGGCCCAGGGGGAAGGGAGACCCAGTACTTC
>TRBV7-2|TRBJ2-3|.|once
CASSLIAVTDTQYF
TGTGCCAGCAGCTTAATAGCGGTGACAGATACGCAGTATTTT
>TRBV4-1|TRBJ2-3|TRBD2|.
CASSQDWLAGTDTQYF
TGCGCCAGCAGCCAAGATTGGCTAGCGGGAACGGATACGCAGTATTTT
>TRBV5-8|TRBJ1-2|TRBD1|.
CASSIGTGGAGYTF
TGTGCCAGCAGCATCGGGACAGGGGGCGCGGGCTACACCTTC
>TRBV28|TRBJ2-3|TRBD2|few
CASSPRGSGSTADTQYF
TGTGCCAGCAGCCCTCGGGGTAGCGGGAGTACGGCAGATACGCAGTATTTT
>TRBV6-1|TRBJ1-1|.|.
CASDDSGRRTEAFF
TGTGCCAGCGACGACAGTGGGCGACGGACTGAAGCTTTCTTT
>TRBV28|TRBJ1-2|TRBD1|.
CASSLTGGYGYTF
TGTGCCAGCAGTTTGACAGGGGGCTATGGCTACACCTTC
>TRBV7-2|TRBJ2-3|TRBD2|.
CASSPLAGATDTQYF
TGTGCCAGCAGCCCTCTAGCGGGGGCCACAGATACGCAGTATTTT
>TRBV14|TRBJ2-1|TRBD2|few
CASSLGTSAYNEQFF
TGTGCCAGCAGCCTCGGGACTAGCGCTTACAATGAGCAGTTCTTC
>TRBV29-1|TRBJ1-1|.|.
CSVQNPRGGRGNTEAFF
TGCAGCGTTCAAAATCCACGGGGGGGGCGTGGGAACACTGAAGCTTTCTTT
>TRBV30|TRBJ2-3|TRBD2|.
CAWSVVAGGADTQYF
TGTGCCTGGAGTGTGGTAGCGGGAGGCGCAGATACGCAGTATTTT
>TRBV5-1|TRBJ2-7|.|once
CASSLGPEQYF
TGCGCCAGCAGCTTGGGGCCCGAGCAGTACTTC
>TRBV5-1|TRBJ2-3|.|.
CASSLESTLSTDTQYF
TGCGCCAGCAGCCTCGAATCTACCCTTAGCACAGATACGCAGTATTTT
>TRBV30|TRBJ1-2|.|.
CAWSVPGNYGYTF
TGTGCCTGGAGTGTACCAGGGAACTATGGCTACACCTTC
>TRBV28|TRBJ1-2|TRBD1|.
CASSLTLGGGGNGYTF
TGTGCCAGCAGTCTCACTTTAGGGGGCGGAGGGAATGGCTACACCTTC
>TRBV14|TRBJ2-3|.|once
CASSLLTDIHPTDTQYF
TGTGCCAGCAGCCTCCTTACTGACATCCACCCAACAGATACGCAGTATTTT
>TRBV29-1|TRBJ1-2|.|.
CSVEGGRGSRYGYTF
TGCAGCGTTGAAGGCGGGCGGGGGTCGCGCTATGGCTACACCTTC
>TRBV5-1|TRBJ2-5|TRBD2|.
CASSLNSGTTPETQYF
TGCGCCAGCAGCTTGAATTCGGGGACTACCCCAGAGACCCAGTACTTC
>TRBV7-8|TRBJ2-5|TRBD2|.
CASSEHRGGIWVQETQYF
TGTGCCAGCAGCGAGCACCGGGGGGGGATTTGGGTCCAAGAGACCCAGTACTTC
>TRBV30|TRBJ2-5|.|.
CAWSVGGASETQYF
TGTGCCTGGAGTGTAGGGGGGGCTTCGGAGACCCAGTACTTC
>TRBV30|TRBJ1-1|TRBD1|.
CAWMDRGNTEAFF
TGTGCCTGGATGGACAGGGGTAACACTGAAGCTTTCTTT
>TRBV7-2|TRBJ2-7|TRBD2|.
CASSETSGRVREQYF
TGTGCCAGCAGCGAGACTAGCGGGAGGGTCCGGGAGCAGTACTTC
>TRBV5-4|TRBJ2-5|TRBD2|.
CASSDKSGGETQYF
TGTGCCAGCAGCGACAAATCGGGAGGGGAGACCCAGTACTTC
>TRBV5-4|TRBJ2-5|TRBD1|.
CASSLQGGETQYF
TGTGCCAGCAGCTTACAGGGGGGAGAGACCCAGTACTTC
>TRBV2|TRBJ1-6|.|.
CASSDFIVLGNSPLHF
TGTGCCAGCAGTGATTTTATCGTTTTGGGCAATTCACCCCTCCACTTT
>TRBV7-3|TRBJ2-1|TRBD2|.
CASSQGLAVYNEQFF
TGTGCCAGCAGCCAAGGACTAGCGGTATACAATGAGCAGTTCTTC
>TRBV5-1|TRBJ2-3|.|.
CASSPAGTDTQYF
TGCGCCAGCAGCCCGGCGGGCACAGATACGCAGTATTTT
>TRBV7-9|TRBJ2-1|.|.
CASSLGLFTYNEQFF
TGTGCCAGCAGCTTAGGACTGTTCACCTACAATGAGCAGTTCTTC
>TRBV4-2|TRBJ2-5|.|.
CASSQLTDQETQYF
TGTGCCAGCAGCCAATTGACAGACCAAGAGACCCAGTACTTC
>TRBV10-2|TRBJ2-7|.|.
CASSRGGDLNYEQYF
TGCGCCAGCAGTAGAGGGGGAGACCTAAACTACGAGCAGTACTTC
>TRBV19|TRBJ2-2|TRBD1|.
CASSPRGKTGELFF
TGTGCCAGTAGTCCCAGGGGGAAAACCGGGGAGCTGTTTTTT
>TRBV5-6|TRBJ1-5|.|.
CASSFSTGVTLGNQPQHF
TGTGCCAGCAGCTTTTCGACAGGAGTAACTTTGGGCAATCAGCCCCAGCATTTT
>TRBV19|TRBJ2-7|.|.
CASSTEGSYEQYF
TGTGCCAGTAGTACGGAGGGGTCCTACGAGCAGTACTTC
>TRBV28|TRBJ2-2|TRBD1|.
CASSPPGTGATGELFF
TGTGCCAGCAGTCCCCCCGGGACAGGGGCCACCGGGGAGCTGTTTTTT
>TRBV6-1|TRBJ2-7|.|.
CASSEARGQIYEQYF
TGTGCCAGCAGTGAAGCGAGAGGACAGATCTACGAGCAGTACTTC
>TRBV13|TRBJ2-4|TRBD1|.
CASGKQGAKNIQYF
TGTGCCAGCGGGAAACAGGGGGCCAAAAACATTCAGTACTTC
>TRBV5-1|TRBJ2-3|TRBD1|.
CASSLQGTRDTQYF
TGCGCCAGCAGCCTACAGGGGACCAGAGATACGCAGTATTTT
>TRBV18|TRBJ1-1|TRBD1|once
CASSPGTGGGLEAFF
TGTGCCAGCTCACCAGGGACAGGGGGCGGTCTTGAAGCTTTCTTT
>TRBV6-6|TRBJ2-7|TRBD1|.
CASSLGSGGVYEQYF
TGTGCCAGCAGTTTAGGGTCAGGGGGCGTCTACGAGCAGTACTTC
>TRBV5-1|TRBJ2-7|.|few
CASSLFASVSYEQYF
TGCGCCAGCAGCTTGTTTGCGTCGGTATCCTACGAGCAGTACTTC
>TRBV18|TRBJ2-7|TRBD2|few
CASSPTTSGSYEQYF
TGTGCCAGCTCACCAACGACTAGCGGGAGCTACGAGCAGTACTTC
>TRBV27|TRBJ1-1|.|once
CASSLTGSPEAFF
TGTGCCAGCAGTTTAACAGGGTCGCCTGAAGCTTTCTTT
>TRBV7-2|TRBJ1-2|TRBD1|once
CASSLVLRDRVNGYTF
TGTGCCAGCAGCTTAGTTTTAAGGGACAGGGTTAACGGCTACACCTTC
>TRBV7-7|TRBJ2-2|.|once
CASSPGISNTGELFF
TGTGCTAGCAGCCCGGGGATTTCGAACACCGGGGAGCTGTTTTTT
>TRBV13|TRBJ2-3|TRBD2|.
CASSLTTSGRNTQYF
TGTGCCAGCAGCCTCACGACTAGCGGGAGGAATACGCAGTATTTT
>TRBV7-2|TRBJ2-7|.|.
CASSYGQTPYEQYF
TGTGCCAGCAGCTACGGACAGACACCCTACGAGCAGTACTTC
>TRBV5-1|TRBJ2-7|TRBD2|once
CASSREGTSGMGDEQYF
TGCGCCAGCAGCCGGGAGGGGACTAGCGGGATGGGGGACGAGCAGTACTTC
>TRBV27|TRBJ2-7|TRBD1|.
CASWMGGGTGVYEQYF
TGTGCCAGCTGGATGGGAGGGGGGACAGGGGTCTACGAGCAGTACTTC
>TRBV4-1|TRBJ1-2|TRBD1|.
CASSQYTGANYGYTF
TGCGCCAGCAGCCAGTATACAGGGGCTAACTATGGCTACACCTTC
>TRBV5-6|TRBJ2-1|TRBD2|.
CASSDVAGAYNEQFF
TGTGCCAGCAGCGACGTAGCGGGAGCCTACAATGAGCAGTTCTTC